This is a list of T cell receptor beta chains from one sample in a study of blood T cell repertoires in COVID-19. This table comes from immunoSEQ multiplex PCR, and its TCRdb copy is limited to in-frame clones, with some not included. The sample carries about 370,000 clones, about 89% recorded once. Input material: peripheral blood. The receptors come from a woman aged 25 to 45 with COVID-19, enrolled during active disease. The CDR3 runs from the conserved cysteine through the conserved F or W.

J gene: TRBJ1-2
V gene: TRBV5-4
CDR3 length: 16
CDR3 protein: CASSLPGQGGPYGYTF

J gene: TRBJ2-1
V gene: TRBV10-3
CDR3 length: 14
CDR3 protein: CAISEGTSGSQQFF

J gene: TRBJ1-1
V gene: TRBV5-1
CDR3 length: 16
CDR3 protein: CASSLAPQGAGTEAFF

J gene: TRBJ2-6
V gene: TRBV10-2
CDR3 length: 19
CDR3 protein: CASSSATGTALTGANVLTF

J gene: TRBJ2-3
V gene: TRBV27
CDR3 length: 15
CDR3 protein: CASSLSGEATDTQYF

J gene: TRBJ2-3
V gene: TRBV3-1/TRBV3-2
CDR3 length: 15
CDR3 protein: CASSLDRGPTDTQYF

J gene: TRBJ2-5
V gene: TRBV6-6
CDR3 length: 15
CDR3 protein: CASSSFHRGEETQYF

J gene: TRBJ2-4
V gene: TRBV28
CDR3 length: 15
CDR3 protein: CASSSGDRVANIQYF

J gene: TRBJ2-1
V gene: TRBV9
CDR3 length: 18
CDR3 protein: CASTSKLASGSIGNEQFF

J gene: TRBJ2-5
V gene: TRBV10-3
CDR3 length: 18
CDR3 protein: CAINRTSGRPEREETQYF

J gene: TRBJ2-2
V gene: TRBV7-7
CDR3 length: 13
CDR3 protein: CASSSLAAGELFF

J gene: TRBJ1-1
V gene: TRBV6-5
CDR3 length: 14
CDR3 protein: CASSLTGQGLGAFF

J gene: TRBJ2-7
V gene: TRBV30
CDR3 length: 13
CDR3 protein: CAWTGTSSYEQYF

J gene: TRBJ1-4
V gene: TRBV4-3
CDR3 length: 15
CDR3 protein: CASSQVGTGAEKLFF

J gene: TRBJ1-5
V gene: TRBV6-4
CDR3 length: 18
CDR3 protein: CASSEDVGPRPRNQPQHF

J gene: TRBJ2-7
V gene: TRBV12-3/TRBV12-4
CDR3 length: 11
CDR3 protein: CASSLRGEQYF

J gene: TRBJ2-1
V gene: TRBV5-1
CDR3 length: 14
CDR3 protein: CASRRAGNYNEQFF

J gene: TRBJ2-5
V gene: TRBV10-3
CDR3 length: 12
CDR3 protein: CATGQNEETQYF

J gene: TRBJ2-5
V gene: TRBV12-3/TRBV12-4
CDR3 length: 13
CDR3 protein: CASSLLAGETQYF

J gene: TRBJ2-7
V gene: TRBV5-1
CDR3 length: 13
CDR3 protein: CASSGGGPYEQYF

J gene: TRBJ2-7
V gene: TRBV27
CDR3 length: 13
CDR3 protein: CASRPTGAYEQYF

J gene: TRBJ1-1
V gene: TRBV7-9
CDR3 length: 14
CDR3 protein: CASSLGQSNTEAFF

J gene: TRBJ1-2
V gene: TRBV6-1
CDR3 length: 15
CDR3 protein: CASSDSGASNYGYTF

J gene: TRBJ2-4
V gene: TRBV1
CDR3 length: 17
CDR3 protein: CTSSHGLAGGFKNIQYF

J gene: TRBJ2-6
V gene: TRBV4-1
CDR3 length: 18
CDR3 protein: CASSHRDRDYSGANVLTF

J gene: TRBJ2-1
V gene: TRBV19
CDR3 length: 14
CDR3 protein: CASSNGGDYNEQFF

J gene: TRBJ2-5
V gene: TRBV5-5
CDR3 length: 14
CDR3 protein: CASSSDSIQETQYF

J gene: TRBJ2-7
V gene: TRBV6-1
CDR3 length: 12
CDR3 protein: CASSEYLYEQYF

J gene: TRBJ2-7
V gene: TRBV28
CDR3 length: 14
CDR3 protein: CASKRLAGVYEQYF

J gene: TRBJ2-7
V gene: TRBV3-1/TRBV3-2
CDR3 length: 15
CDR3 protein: CASSSTGQGPYEQYF

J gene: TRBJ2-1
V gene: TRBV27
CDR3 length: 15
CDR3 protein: CASSLSTPGYSEQFF

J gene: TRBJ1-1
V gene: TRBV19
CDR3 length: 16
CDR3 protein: CASSIGQGGFHTEAFF

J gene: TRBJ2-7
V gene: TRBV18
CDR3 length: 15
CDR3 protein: CASSPSRDSSYEQYF

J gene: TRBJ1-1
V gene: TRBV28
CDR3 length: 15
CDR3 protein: CAIRTSPGPGGEAFF

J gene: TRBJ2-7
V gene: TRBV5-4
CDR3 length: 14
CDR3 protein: CASSQESGTKEQYF

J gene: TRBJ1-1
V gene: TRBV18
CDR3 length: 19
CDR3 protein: CASSPVKPGGSRDRTEAFF

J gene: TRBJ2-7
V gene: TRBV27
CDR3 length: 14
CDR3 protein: CASRVGTNDYEQYF

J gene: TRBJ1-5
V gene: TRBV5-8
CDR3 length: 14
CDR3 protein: CASSFYREGQPQHF

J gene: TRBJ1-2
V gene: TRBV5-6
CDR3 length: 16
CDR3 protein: CASSITSGWKGYGYTF

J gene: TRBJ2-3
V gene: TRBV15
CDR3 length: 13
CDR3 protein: CATGELAGDTQYF

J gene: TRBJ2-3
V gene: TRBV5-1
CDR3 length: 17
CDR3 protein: CASSLWGTGGAADTQYF

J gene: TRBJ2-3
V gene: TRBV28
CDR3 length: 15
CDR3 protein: CASSGAGAGTDTQYF

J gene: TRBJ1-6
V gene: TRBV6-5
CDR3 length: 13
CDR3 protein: CASSYSAGSPLHF

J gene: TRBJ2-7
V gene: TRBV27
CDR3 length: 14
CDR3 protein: CASSLLGRPHEQYF

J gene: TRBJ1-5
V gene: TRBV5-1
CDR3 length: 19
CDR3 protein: CASVWSSDRRSYSNQPQHF

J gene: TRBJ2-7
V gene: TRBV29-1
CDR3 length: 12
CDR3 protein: CSVQGASYEQYF

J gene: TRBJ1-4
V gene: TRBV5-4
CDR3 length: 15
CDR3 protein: CASSYGPSEGEKLFF

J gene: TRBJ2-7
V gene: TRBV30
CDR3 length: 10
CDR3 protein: CAWSQVEQYF

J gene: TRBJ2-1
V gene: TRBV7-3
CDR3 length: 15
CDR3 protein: CASSLSAAKYNEQFF

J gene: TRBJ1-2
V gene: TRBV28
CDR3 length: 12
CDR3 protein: CASAGTAERYTF

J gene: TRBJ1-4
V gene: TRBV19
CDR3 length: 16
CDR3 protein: CASKVEQGRLSEKLFF

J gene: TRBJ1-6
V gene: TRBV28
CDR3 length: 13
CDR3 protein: CASRRSYNSPLHF

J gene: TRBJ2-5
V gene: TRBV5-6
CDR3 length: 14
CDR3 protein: CASSKGGDQETQYF

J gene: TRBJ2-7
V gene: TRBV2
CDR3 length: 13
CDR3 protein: CASNQGVGNEQYF